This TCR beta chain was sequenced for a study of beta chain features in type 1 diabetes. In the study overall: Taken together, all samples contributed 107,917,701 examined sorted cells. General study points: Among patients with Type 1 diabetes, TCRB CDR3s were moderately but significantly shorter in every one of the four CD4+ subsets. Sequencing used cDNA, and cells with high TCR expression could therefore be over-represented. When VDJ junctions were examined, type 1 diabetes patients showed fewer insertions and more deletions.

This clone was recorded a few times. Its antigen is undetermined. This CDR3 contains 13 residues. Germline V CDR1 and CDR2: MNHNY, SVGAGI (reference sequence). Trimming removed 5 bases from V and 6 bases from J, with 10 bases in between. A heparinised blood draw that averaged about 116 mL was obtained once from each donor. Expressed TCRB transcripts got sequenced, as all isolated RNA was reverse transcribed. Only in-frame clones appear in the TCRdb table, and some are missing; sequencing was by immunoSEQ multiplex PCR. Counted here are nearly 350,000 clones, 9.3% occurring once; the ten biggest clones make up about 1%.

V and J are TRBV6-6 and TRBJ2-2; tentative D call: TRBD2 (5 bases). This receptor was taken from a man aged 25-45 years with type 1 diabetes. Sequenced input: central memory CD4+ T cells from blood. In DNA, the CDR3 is TGTGCCAGCAGTAGCGGACGCTCCGGGGAGCTGTTTTTT. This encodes CASSSGRSGELFF.